The present T cell receptor beta chain was sequenced within a study of CD8+CD57+ T cells in acquired aplastic anemia. At the level of the study: The sorted CD4+ and CD8+ cells yielded an average approximately 3.2 ug of DNA.

Researchers used genomic DNA as the template to profile TCR beta VDJ and CDR3. TCRdb re-called the reads through MiXCR, storing one row per CDR3 protein. The sample includes 260,000 or so distinct CDR3 sequences, approximately 50% seen only once; the top ten take 7% to 9.5%. V was pared by 3 bases and J by 2 bases, with 12 bases between. Looked up from germline, CDR1 is KGHDR and CDR2 is SFDVKD. The CDR3 spans 15 residues. Only patients with CD8+CD57+ cell expansion on flow cytometry were chosen for sequencing. The chain combines TRBV24-1 with TRBJ2-5, with TRBD1 as a possible D gene (7 bases). The sequenced material came from sorted CD4+, CD8+, or CD8+CD57+ T cells (not recorded which) from PBMCs. The receptor's source is a human donor with aplastic anemia. CDR3 sequence (DNA): TGTGCCACCAGTGATGCCGCGGGACAGCAAGAGACCCAGTACTTC. This gives the protein CATSDAAGQQETQYF.